This T cell receptor (beta chain) appears in the sequencing data of a study of T cells in Graves' hyperthyroidism and ophthalmopathy. CDR1 is SGHRS, CDR2 YFSETQ, per germline. The CDR3 extends over 15 amino acids. Authors of the study amplified TCR beta CDR3 regions from RNA transcripts. HTBI primers were the set used in a first-round RT-PCR of the TCR CDR3. TCRdb fed the multiplex PCR reads into MiXCR, producing one record per CDR3 protein. The sample shows about 460,000 distinct CDR3 sequences, roughly 22% of them seen only once. Together with thyroid ultrasound, orbital computed tomography, serum thyroxine and TRAb, clinical symptoms were used for diagnoses. Details on this clonotype: Sequence at one end of the junction differs from germline and may be a read error.

This clonotype was sampled from a woman aged 70-85 years with Graves' ophthalmopathy. The specimen was blood. The chain joins TRBV5-1 to TRBJ2-5, with D perhaps TRBD1 (5 bases). The CDR3 nucleotides read TGCGCCAGCAGCCTGGATGCACAGGTCGAGGAGACCCAGTATTTC. Amino acid sequence: CASSLDAQVEETQYF.